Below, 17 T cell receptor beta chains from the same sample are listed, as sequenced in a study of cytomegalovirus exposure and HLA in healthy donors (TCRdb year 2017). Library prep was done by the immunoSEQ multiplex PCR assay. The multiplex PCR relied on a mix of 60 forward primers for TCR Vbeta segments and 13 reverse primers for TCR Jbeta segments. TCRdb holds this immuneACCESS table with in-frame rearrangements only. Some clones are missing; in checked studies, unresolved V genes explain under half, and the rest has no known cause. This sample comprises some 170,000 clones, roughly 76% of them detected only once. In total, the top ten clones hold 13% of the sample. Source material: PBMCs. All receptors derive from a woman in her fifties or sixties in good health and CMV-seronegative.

In DNA, the CDR3 is TGTGCCAGCAGCCCCATCTCTGGACAGGACACGTTCGGCTACACCTTC. It specifies CASSPISGQDTFGYTF. The chain carries TRBV14 and TRBJ1-2; 7 nucleotides line up with TRBD1. The CDR3 sequence is 16 residues long. Trimming took 4 bases from V and 8 from J; bases not matched to a gene: 16. Germline CDR1 and CDR2: SGHDN and FVKESK.

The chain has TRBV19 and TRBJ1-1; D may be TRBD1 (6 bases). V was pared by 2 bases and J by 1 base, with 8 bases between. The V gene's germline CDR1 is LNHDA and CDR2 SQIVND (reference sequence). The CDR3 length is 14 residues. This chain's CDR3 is CASSITGTNTEAFF. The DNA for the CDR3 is TGTGCCAGTAGTATAACAGGGACGAACACTGAAGCTTTCTTT.

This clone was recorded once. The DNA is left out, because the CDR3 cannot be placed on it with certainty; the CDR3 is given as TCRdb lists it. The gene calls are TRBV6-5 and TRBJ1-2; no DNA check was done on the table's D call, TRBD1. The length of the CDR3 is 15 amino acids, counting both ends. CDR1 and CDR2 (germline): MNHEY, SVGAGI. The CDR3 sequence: CASSTSDRRDYGYTF.

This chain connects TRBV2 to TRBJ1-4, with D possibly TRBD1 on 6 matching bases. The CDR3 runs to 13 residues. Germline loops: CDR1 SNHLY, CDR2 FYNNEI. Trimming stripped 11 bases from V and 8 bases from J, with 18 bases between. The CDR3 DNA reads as TGTGCCGGAGGACGGGGGGCGCGAGAAAAACTGTTTTTT. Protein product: CAGGRGAREKLFF. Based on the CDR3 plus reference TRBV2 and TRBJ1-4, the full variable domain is EPEVTQTPSHQVTQMGQEVILRCVPISNHLYFYWYRQILGQKVEFLVSFYNNEISEKSEIFDDQFSVERPDGSNFTLKIRSTKLEDSAMYFCAGGRGAREKLFFGSGTQLSVL.

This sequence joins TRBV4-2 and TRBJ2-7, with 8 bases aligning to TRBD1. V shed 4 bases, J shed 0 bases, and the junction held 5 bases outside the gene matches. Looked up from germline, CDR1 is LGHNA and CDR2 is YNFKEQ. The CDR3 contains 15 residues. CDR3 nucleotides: TGTGCCAGCAGCCGGGGACAGGAGAGCTCCTACGAGCAGTACTTC. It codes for CASSRGQESSYEQYF.

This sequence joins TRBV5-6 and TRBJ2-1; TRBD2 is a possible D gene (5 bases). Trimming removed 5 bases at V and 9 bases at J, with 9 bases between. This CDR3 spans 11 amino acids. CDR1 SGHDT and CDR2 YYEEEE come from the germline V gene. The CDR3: CASRTGFEQFF. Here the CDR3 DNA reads TGTGCCAGCAGGACGGGGTTTGAGCAGTTCTTC.

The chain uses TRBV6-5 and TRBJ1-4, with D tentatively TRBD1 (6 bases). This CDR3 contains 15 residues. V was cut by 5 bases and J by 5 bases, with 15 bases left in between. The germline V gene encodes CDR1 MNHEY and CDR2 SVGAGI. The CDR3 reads CASSPLTGSNEKLFF. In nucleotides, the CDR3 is TGTGCCAGCAGTCCCCTAACAGGGAGCAATGAAAAACTGTTTTTT.

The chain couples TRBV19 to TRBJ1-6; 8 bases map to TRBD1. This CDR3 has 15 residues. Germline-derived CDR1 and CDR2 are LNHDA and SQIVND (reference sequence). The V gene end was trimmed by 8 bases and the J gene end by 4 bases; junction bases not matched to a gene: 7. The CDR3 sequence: CASREQGAYNSPLHF. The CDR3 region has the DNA TGTGCCAGTCGAGAGCAGGGGGCTTATAATTCACCCCTCCACTTT.

The CDR3 loop is CAAQAMNNQPQHF. DNA of the CDR3: TGTGCCGCACAGGCGATGAACAATCAGCCCCAGCATTTT. J is TRBJ1-5 and V is TRBV6-6; tentatively, D is TRBD1 (5 bases). V was pared by 11 bases and J by 3 bases, with 14 bases between. Germline CDR1 is MNHNY and CDR2 is SVGAGI (reference sequence). The CDR3 sequence is 13 residues long.

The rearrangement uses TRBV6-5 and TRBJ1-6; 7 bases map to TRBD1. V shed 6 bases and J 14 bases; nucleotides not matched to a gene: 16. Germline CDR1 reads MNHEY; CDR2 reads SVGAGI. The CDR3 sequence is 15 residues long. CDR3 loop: CASRGVGQPSTALHF. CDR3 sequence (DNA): TGTGCCAGCAGGGGAGTGGGACAGCCCAGTACGGCCCTCCACTTT.

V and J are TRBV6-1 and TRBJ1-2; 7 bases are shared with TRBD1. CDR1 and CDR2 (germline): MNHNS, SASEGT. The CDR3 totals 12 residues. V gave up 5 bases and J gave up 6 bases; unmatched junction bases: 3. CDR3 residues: CASSIGGNGYTF. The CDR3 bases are TGTGCCAGCAGTATAGGGGGCAATGGCTACACCTTC.

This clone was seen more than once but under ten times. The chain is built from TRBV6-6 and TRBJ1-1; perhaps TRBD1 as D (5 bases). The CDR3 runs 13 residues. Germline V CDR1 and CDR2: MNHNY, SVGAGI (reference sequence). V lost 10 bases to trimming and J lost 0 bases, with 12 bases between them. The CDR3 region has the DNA TGTGCCACCGGGCGGGGACTGAACACTGAAGCTTTCTTT. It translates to CATGRGLNTEAFF.

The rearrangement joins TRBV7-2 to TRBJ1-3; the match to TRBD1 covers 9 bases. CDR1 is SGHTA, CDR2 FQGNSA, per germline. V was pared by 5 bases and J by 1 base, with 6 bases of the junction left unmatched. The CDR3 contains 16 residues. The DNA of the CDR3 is TGTGCCAGCAGCCGTACAGGGGGCCATTCTGGAAACACCATATATTTT. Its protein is CASSRTGGHSGNTIYF.

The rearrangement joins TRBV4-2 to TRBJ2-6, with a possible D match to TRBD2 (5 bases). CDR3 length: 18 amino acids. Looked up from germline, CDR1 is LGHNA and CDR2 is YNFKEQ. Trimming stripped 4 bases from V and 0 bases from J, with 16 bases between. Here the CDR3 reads CASSLVTGSSSGANVLTF. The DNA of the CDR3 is TGTGCCAGCAGCCTCGTTACGGGATCCTCCTCTGGGGCCAACGTCCTGACTTTC.

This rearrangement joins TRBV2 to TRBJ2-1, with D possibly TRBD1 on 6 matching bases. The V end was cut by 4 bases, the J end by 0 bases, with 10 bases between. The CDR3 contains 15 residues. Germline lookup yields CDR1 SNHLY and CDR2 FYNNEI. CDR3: CASSVVDSSYNEQFF. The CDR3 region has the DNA TGTGCCAGCAGTGTTGTGGACAGCTCCTACAATGAGCAGTTCTTC.

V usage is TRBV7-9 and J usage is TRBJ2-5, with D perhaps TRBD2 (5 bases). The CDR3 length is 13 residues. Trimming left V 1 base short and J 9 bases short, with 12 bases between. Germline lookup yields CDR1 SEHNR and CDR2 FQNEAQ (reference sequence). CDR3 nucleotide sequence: TGTGCCAGCAGCTTAGTTGAGGGTATGGCCCAGTACTTC. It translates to CASSLVEGMAQYF.

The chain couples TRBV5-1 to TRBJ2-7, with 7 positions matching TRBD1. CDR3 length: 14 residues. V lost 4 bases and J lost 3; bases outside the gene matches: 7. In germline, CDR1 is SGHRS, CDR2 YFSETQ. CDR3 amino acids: CASSPGTEYYEQYF. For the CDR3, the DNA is TGCGCCAGCAGCCCGGGGACAGAATACTACGAGCAGTACTTC.